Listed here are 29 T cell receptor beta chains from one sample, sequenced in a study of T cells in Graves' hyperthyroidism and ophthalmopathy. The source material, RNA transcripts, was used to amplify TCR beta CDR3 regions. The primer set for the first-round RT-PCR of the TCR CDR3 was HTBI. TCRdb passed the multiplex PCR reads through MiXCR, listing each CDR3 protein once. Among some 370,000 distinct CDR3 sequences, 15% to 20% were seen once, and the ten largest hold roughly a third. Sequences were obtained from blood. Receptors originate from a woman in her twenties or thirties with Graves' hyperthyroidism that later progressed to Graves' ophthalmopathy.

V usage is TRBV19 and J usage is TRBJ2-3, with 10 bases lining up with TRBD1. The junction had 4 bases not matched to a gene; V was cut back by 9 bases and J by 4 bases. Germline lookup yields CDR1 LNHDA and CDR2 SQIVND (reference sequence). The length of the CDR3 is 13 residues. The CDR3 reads CASGTGVADTQYF. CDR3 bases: TGTGCCAGCGGGACAGGGGTAGCAGATACGCAGTATTTT.

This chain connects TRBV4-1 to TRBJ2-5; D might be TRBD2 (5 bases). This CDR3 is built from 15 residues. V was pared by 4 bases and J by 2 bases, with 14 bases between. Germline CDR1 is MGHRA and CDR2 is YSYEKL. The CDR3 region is CASSPIRGSQETQYF. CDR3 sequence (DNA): TGCGCCAGCAGCCCGATCCGAGGGTCGCAAGAGACCCAGTACTTC.

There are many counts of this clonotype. CDR3 in amino acids: CASSQEQGINQPQHF. Written as DNA, the CDR3 is TGCGCCAGCAGCCAAGAACAGGGGATCAATCAGCCCCAGCATTTT. This sequence joins TRBV4-1 and TRBJ1-5; TRBD1 aligns across 7 bases. With 0 bases clipped from V and 3 bases from J, the junction kept 2 bases outside the gene matches. The CDR3 spans 15 residues. The germline V gene has CDR1 MGHRA and CDR2 YSYEKL.

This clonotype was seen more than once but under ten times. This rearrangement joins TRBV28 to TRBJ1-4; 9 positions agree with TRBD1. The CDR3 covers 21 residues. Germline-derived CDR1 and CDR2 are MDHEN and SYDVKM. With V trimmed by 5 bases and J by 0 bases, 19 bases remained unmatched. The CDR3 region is CASSQFPGQGFTAATNEKLFF. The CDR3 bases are TGTGCCAGCAGTCAATTTCCGGGACAGGGATTCACCGCCGCAACTAATGAAAAACTGTTTTTT.

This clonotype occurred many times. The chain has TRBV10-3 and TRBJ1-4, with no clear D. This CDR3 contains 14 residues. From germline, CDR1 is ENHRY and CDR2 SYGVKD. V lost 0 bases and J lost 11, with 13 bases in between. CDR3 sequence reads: CAISESLEGQKLFF. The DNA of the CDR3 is TGTGCCATCAGTGAGTCTCTGGAAGGGCAGAAACTGTTTTTT.

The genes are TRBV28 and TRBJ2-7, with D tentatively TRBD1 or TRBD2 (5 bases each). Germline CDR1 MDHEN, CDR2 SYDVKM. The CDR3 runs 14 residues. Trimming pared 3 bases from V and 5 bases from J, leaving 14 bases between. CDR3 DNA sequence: TGTGCCAGCAGTTTCAGTCCTCCGGGGCACGAGCAGTACTTC. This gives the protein CASSFSPPGHEQYF.

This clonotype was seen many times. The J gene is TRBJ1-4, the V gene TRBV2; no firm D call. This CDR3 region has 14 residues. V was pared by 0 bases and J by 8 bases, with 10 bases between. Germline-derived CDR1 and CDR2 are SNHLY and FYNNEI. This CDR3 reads CASSEALIGEKLFF. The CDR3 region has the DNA TGTGCCAGCAGTGAAGCGCTTATCGGGGAAAAACTGTTTTTT.

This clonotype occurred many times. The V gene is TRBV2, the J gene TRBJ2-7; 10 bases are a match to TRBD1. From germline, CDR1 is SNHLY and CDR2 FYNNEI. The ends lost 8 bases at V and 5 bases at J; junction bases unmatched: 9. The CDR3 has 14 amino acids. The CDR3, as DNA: TGTGCCAGCTCCTGGGACAGGGGCACGGACGAGCAGTACTTC. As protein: CASSWDRGTDEQYF.

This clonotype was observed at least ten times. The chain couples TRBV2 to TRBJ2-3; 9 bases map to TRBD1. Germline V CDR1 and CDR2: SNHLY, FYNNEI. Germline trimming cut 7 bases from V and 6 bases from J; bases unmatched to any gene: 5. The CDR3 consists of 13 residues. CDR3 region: CASKRQGVDTQYF. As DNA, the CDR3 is TGTGCCAGCAAAAGACAGGGGGTGGATACGCAGTATTTT. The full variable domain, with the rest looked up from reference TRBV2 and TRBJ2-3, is EPEVTQTPSHQVTQMGQEVILRCVPISNHLYFYWYRQILGQKVEFLVSFYNNEISEKSEIFDDQFSVERPDGSNFTLKIRSTKLEDSAMYFCASKRQGVDTQYFGPGTRLTVL.

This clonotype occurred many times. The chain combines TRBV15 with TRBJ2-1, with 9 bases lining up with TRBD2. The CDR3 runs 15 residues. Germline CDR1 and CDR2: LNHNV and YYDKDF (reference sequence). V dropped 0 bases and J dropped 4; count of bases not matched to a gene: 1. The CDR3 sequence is CATSRETSGYNEQFF. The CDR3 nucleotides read TGTGCCACCAGCAGAGAGACTAGCGGATACAATGAGCAGTTCTTC.

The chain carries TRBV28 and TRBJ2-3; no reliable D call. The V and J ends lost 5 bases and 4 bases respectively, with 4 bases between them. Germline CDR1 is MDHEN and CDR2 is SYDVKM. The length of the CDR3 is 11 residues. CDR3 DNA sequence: TGTGCCAGCAGTAAGGCAGATACGCAGTATTTT. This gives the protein CASSKADTQYF.

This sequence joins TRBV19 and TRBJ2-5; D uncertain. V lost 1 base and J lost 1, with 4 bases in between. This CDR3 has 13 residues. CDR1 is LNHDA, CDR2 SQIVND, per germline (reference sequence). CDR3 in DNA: TGTGCCAGTAGTATAGCGCCCCAAGAGACCCAGTACTTC. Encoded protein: CASSIAPQETQYF.

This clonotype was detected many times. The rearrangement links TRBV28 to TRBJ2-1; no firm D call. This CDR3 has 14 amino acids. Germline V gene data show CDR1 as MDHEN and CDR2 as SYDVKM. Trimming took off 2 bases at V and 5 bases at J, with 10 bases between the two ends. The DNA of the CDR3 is TGTGCCAGCAGTTTACGGCGGCAGAACAATGAGCAGTTCTTC. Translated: CASSLRRQNNEQFF.

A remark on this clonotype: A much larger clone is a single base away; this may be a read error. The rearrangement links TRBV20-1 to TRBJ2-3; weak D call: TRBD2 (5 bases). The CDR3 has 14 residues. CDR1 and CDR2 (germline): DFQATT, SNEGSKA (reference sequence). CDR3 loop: CGARDPSQTDTQYF. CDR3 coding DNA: TGCGGTGCTAGAGACCCTAGCCAGACAGATACGCAGTATTTT.

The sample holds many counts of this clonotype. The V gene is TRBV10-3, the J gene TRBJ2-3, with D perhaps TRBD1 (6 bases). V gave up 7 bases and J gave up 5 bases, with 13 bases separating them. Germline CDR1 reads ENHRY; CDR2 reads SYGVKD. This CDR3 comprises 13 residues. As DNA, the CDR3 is TGTGCCATCAAACTTGGACAGAGAGATACGCAGTATTTT. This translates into CAIKLGQRDTQYF.

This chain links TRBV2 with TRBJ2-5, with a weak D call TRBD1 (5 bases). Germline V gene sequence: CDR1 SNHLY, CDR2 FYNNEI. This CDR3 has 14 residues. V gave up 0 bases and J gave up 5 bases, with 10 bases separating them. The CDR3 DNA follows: TGTGCCAGCAGTGAAGCATCCAGGGTTGAGACCCAGTACTTC. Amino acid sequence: CASSEASRVETQYF.

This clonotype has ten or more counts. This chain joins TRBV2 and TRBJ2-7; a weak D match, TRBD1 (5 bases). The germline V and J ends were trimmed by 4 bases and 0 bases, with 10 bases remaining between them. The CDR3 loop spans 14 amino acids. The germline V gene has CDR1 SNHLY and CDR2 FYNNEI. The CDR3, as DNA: TGTGCCAGCAGTGCGACAGAGAGCTCCTACGAGCAGTACTTC. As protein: CASSATESSYEQYF.

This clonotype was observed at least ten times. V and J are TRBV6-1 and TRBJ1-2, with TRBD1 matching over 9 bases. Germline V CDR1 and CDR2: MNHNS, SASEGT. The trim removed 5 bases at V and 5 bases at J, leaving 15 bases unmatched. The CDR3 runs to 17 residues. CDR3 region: CASSYFAGQGYPYGYTF. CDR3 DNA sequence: TGTGCCAGCAGTTATTTCGCGGGACAGGGTTATCCTTATGGCTACACCTTC.

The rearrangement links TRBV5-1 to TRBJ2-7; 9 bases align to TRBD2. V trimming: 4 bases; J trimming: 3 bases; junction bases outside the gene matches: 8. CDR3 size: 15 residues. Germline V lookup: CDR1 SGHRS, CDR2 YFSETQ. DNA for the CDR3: TGCGCCAGCAGCCCCGAAGCGGGGGGTTACTACGAGCAGTACTTC. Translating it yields CASSPEAGGYYEQYF.

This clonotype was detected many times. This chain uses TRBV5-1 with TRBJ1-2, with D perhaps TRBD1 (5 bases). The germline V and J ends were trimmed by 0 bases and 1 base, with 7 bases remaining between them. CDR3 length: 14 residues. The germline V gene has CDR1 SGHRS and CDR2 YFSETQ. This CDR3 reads CASSLGQNNYGYTF. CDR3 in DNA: TGCGCCAGCAGCTTGGGACAGAATAACTATGGCTACACCTTC.

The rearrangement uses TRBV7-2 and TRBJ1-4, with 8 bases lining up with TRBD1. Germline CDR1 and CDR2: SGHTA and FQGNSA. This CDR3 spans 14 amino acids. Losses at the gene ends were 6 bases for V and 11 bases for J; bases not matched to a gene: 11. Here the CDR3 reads CASSLTGGERKLFF. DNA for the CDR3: TGTGCCAGCAGTCTCACAGGGGGGGAAAGGAAACTGTTTTTT.

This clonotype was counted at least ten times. The CDR3 sequence: CASSLLTTVRGNTIYF. The CDR3 DNA reads TGTGCCAGCAGCTTACTTACGACGGTCCGGGGAAACACCATATATTTT. V usage is TRBV11-1 and J usage is TRBJ1-3; D remains unclear. Trimming cost V 2 bases and J 4 bases, with 15 bases left between them. Germline loops: CDR1 SGHAT, CDR2 FQDESV (reference sequence). The CDR3 sequence is 16 residues long.

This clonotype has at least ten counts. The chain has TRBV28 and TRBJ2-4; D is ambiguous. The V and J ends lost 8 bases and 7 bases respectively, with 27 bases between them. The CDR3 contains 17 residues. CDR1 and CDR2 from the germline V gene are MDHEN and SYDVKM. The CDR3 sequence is CASSRFGRRVPRNIQYF. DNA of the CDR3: TGTGCCAGCTCCCGGTTTGGCCGTAGGGTCCCGAGGAACATTCAGTACTTC. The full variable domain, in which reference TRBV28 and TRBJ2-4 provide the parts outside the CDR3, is DVKVTQSSRYLVKRTGEKVFLECVQDMDHENMFWYRQDPGLGLRLIYFSYDVKMKEKGDIPEGYSVSREKKERFSLILESASTNQTSMYLCASSRFGRRVPRNIQYFGAGTRLSVL.

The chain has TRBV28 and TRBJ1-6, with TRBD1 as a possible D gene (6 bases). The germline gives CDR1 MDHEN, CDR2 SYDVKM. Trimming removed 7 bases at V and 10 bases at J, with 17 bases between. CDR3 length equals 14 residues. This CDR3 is CASTPRTGNSPLHF. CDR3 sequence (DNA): TGTGCCAGCACCCCCCGCACAGGGAACTCACCCCTCCACTTT.

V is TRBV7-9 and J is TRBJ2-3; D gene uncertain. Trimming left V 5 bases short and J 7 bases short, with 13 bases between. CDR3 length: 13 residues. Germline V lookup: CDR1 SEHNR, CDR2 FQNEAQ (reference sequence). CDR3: CASSPIASHTQYF. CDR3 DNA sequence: TGTGCCAGCAGCCCTATAGCTTCCCATACGCAGTATTTT.

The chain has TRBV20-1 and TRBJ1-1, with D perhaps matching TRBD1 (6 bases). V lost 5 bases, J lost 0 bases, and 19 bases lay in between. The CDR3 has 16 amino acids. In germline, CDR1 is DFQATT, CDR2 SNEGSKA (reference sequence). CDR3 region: CSAPPRRQVVNTEAFF. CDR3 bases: TGCAGTGCTCCCCCTAGAAGACAGGTGGTGAACACTGAAGCTTTCTTT.

For the CDR3, the DNA is TGTGCCAGCAGCGGTAGCGGGCGCCAAGAGACCCAGTACTTC. Translated: CASSGSGRQETQYF. The gene calls are TRBV9 and TRBJ2-5; 7 bases are shared with TRBD2. J was trimmed by 1 base and V by 3 bases; bases with no gene match: 3. This CDR3 comprises 14 residues. Germline lookup yields CDR1 SGDLS and CDR2 YYNGEE.

CDR3 DNA sequence: TGTGCCAGCAGTTATGGGCCCGGGACAGGGAGTCGGGGCTACACCTTC. Protein sequence: CASSYGPGTGSRGYTF. The V gene is TRBV6-5, the J gene TRBJ1-2; TRBD1 matches 9 bases. J gave up 8 bases and V 3 bases, and 13 bases lay outside the gene matches. The CDR3 is 16 residues long. In germline, CDR1 is MNHEY, CDR2 SVGAGI.

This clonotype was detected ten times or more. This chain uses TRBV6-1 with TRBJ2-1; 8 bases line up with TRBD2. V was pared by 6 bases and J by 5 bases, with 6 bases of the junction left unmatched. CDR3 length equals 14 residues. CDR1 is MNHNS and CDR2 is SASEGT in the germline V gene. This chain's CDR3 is CASRVGLAHNEQFF. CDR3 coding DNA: TGTGCCAGCAGAGTTGGACTAGCCCACAATGAGCAGTTCTTC.